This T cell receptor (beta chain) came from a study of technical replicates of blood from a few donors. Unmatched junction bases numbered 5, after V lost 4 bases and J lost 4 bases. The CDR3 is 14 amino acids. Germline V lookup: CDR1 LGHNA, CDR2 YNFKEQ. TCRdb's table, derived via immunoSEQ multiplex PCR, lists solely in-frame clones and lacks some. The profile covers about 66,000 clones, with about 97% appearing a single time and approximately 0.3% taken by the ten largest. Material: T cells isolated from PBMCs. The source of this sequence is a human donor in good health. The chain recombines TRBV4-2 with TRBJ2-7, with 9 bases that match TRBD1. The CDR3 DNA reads TGTGCCAGCAGCCCTAGGGACAGGGAATACGAGCAGTACTTC. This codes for CASSPRDREYEQYF.